The TCR beta chain described here comes from a study of cytomegalovirus exposure and HLA in healthy donors. The assay was immunoSEQ multiplex PCR, and TCRdb's table has in-frame clones only and misses some. The table lists roughly 300,000 clones, roughly 87% of them singletons. A note on this clone: Its antigen is currently unknown.

V gave up 9 bases and J gave up 7 bases; unmatched junction bases: 8. The CDR3 totals 13 residues. Germline lookup yields CDR1 MDHEN and CDR2 SYDVKM. Study-level results: Reports credit the classifier with highly specific, highly sensitive diagnosis of cytomegalovirus status.

This receptor was obtained from a woman in her twenties or thirties in good health and CMV-seropositive. The gene calls are TRBV28 and TRBJ1-5; 8 bases fit TRBD1. Sequencing was performed on PBMCs. This CDR3 is CASRQGSGQPQHF. CDR3 nucleotide sequence: TGTGCCAGTCGACAGGGGTCAGGGCAGCCCCAGCATTTT.